The T cell receptor (beta chain) under discussion was sequenced for a study of blood T cell repertoires in COVID-19. Across the whole study: Collection of acute and convalescent COVID-19 samples took place in the United States, Italy and Spain. PBMCs, B-cell-depleted T cells, or T cells provided the cDNA or gDNA that made up the material.

This clone appeared once. Per the original methods: How many nucleated cells were present was estimated from reference gene primer amplification. Here immunoSEQ multiplex PCR was the method, and the copy in TCRdb shows in-frame clones only, minus some. V, J and clone size derive from that table, while D and trimming were established from the DNA sequence. The sample holds some 670,000 clones; around 89% are singletons and the top ten take under 0.3%. Looked up from germline, CDR1 is SGHRS and CDR2 is YFSETQ. The CDR3 is 15 residues long. The V and J ends lost 4 bases and 1 base, in that order; junction bases with no gene match: 5.

This clonotype originated in a woman aged 18-29 years with acute or convalescent COVID-19. This chain links TRBV5-1 with TRBJ2-7; 10 positions agree with TRBD1. Sequences were obtained from peripheral blood. Here the CDR3 reads CASSQGTGDSYEQYF. DNA of the CDR3: TGCGCCAGCAGCCAAGGGACAGGGGATTCCTACGAGCAGTACTTC.